Following are 32 T cell receptor beta chains from one sample sequenced in a study of vaccination and CD4 T cells after COVID-19. Sequenced with the Oncomine TCR Beta short-read assay was DNA taken from cultured CD4+ T cells. TCRdb redid the calling of the PCR reads with MiXCR, one entry per CDR3 protein. The profile covers 16,000 or so distinct CDR3 sequences, with around 50% appearing a single time and roughly 3.7% taken by the ten largest. The antigens these receptors bind are not known. Specified treatment: roughly 11-day PBMC culture with coronavirus spike peptide pools or control peptides (ViraFEST assay). This specimen was CD4+ T cells from blood, cultured in vitro, taken before SARS-CoV-2 vaccination. These receptors were collected from a human donor who had recovered from COVID-19.

The chain links TRBV4-1 to TRBJ1-2; no reliable D call. The length of the CDR3 is 14 residues. Trimming shortened V by 1 base and J by 8 bases, and 14 bases separated the two germline ends. Germline CDR1 is MGHRA and CDR2 is YSYEKL. The CDR3, as DNA: TGCGCCAGCAGCCAAGGGCTAGATCGTGGCGGCTACACCTTC. Amino acid sequence: CASSQGLDRGGYTF.

The chain is built from TRBV20-1 and TRBJ2-3; no clear D gene. From germline, CDR1 is DFQATT and CDR2 SNEGSKA (reference sequence). This CDR3 spans 13 amino acids. V gave up 2 bases and J gave up 0 bases, with 6 bases separating them. Written as DNA, the CDR3 is TGCAGTGCTAGACTACCGAGCACAGATACGCAGTATTTT. Translation gives CSARLPSTDTQYF.

This chain joins TRBV20-1 and TRBJ2-5, with 9 bases matching TRBD2. J gave up 2 bases and V 3 bases, and 7 bases lay outside the gene matches. The length of the CDR3 is 15 residues. Germline CDR1 and CDR2: DFQATT and SNEGSKA (reference sequence). The CDR3 nucleotides read TGCAGTGCTAGTCCCGGGACTAGCTCACAAGAGACCCAGTACTTC. Translating gives CSASPGTSSQETQYF.

The chain links TRBV18 to TRBJ2-7; 7 bases are shared with TRBD2. The CDR3 consists of 13 residues. CDR1 and CDR2 (germline): KGHSH, LQKENI. Trimming took 3 bases from V and 6 from J; bases not matched to a gene: 5. The CDR3 coding sequence is TGTGCCAGCTCACCGGGGACTATGGGCGAGCAGTACTTC. Translation: CASSPGTMGEQYF.

The V and J genes are TRBV7-8 and TRBJ1-4; TRBD1 agrees at 7 bases. V trimming: 5 bases; J trimming: 8 bases; junction bases outside the gene matches: 11. The CDR3 length is 15 residues. Germline CDR1 reads SGHVS; CDR2 reads FQNEAQ. The CDR3 loop reads CASSLQTGVQEKLFF. DNA of the CDR3: TGTGCCAGCAGCCTACAAACAGGGGTTCAGGAAAAACTGTTTTTT.

The chain is built from TRBV6-2 or TRBV6-3 and TRBJ2-7; D not certain. Between the trimmed V and J ends, which lost 3 bases and 4 bases, there was a span of 13 bases. Looked up from germline, CDR1 is MNHEY and CDR2 is SVGEGT. The CDR3 consists of 14 residues. CDR3 protein: CASSYHSDQYEQYF. CDR3 nucleotide sequence: TGTGCCAGCAGTTATCACAGCGACCAATACGAGCAGTACTTC.

The J gene is TRBJ2-3, the V gene TRBV24-1; D may correspond to TRBD1 or TRBD2 (5 bases each). From germline, CDR1 is KGHDR and CDR2 SFDVKD. Between the trimmed V and J ends, which lost 3 bases and 6 bases, there was a span of 18 bases. The length of the CDR3 is 16 residues. CDR3 nucleotide sequence: TGTGCCACCAGTGATCCTCACGGGGAGTGGGGGGATACGCAGTATTTT. Translation gives CATSDPHGEWGDTQYF.

The chain employs TRBV2 and TRBJ1-6; D might be TRBD1 (6 bases). CDR3 length: 13 residues. V shed 6 bases and J shed 11 bases, with 14 bases lying between them. The germline V gene encodes CDR1 SNHLY and CDR2 FYNNEI. The DNA of the CDR3 is TGTGCCAGCAGCCTATCACAGGGTACACCCCTCCACTTT. Encoded protein: CASSLSQGTPLHF.

This chain uses TRBV6-2 or TRBV6-3 with TRBJ2-5; 7 nucleotides align to TRBD1. Germline CDR1 is MNHEY and CDR2 is SVGEGT. The CDR3 loop spans 16 amino acids. V was pared by 0 bases and J by 5 bases, with 9 bases of the junction left unmatched. CDR3 region: CASSYSIKGGQETQYF. The CDR3 DNA reads as TGTGCCAGCAGTTACTCGATAAAAGGGGGCCAGGAGACCCAGTACTTC.

This clonotype was observed a handful of times. The chain employs TRBV12-3 or TRBV12-4 and TRBJ1-6, with D unresolved. V dropped 4 bases and J dropped 5 bases, with 15 bases sitting between them. The CDR3 sequence is 16 residues long. The CDR3 reads CASSSYWTADNSPLHF. DNA of the CDR3: TGTGCCAGCAGTTCATACTGGACGGCTGATAATTCACCCCTCCACTTT.

The V call is TRBV19, the J call TRBJ1-2; 10 nucleotides line up with TRBD1. The CDR3 is made up of 14 amino acids. Germline V gene lookup returns CDR1 LNHDA and CDR2 SQIVND (reference sequence). V was pared by 7 bases and J by 7 bases, with 9 bases of the junction left unmatched. For the CDR3, the DNA is TGTGCCAGTACCCCCCGACAGGGGGCGATTGGCTACACCTTC. This gives the protein CASTPRQGAIGYTF.

This clonotype was counted a few times. The chain uses TRBV6-5 and TRBJ2-7, with 8 nucleotides matching TRBD2. The CDR3 has 16 residues. The J segment lost 2 bases and the V segment lost 4 bases, leaving 10 bases of the junction unmatched. Germline assignment: CDR1 MNHEY and CDR2 SVGAGI. CDR3 in DNA: TGTGCCAGCAGTTTCCTCGGGACTAGTCGGGCCTACGAGCAGTACTTC. Translation gives CASSFLGTSRAYEQYF.

J is TRBJ2-2 and V is TRBV27; the match to TRBD2 covers 10 bases. This CDR3 comprises 14 residues. Per germline, CDR1 MNHEY and CDR2 SMNVEV (reference sequence). Trimming cost V 6 bases and J 4 bases; bases outside gene matches: 2. The DNA for the CDR3 is TGTGCCAGCAGACTAGCGGGGAGCACCGGGGAGCTGTTTTTT. Protein: CASRLAGSTGELFF.

This clonotype was detected only a few times. This rearrangement joins TRBV19 to TRBJ2-4; 8 nucleotides agree with TRBD1. Per the germline V gene, CDR1 is LNHDA and CDR2 is SQIVND (reference sequence). CDR3 length: 15 amino acids. J was trimmed by 6 bases and V by 5 bases; bases with no gene match: 9. In nucleotides, the CDR3 is TGTGCCAGTAGTCCCCGCAGGGGGCGCATAAACATTCAGTACTTC. Translated: CASSPRRGRINIQYF.

This chain connects TRBV19 to TRBJ2-7; 7 bases align to TRBD2. The CDR3 spans 15 residues. The J segment lost 4 bases and the V segment lost 0 bases, leaving 6 bases of the junction unmatched. CDR1 and CDR2 (germline): LNHDA, SQIVND (reference sequence). The CDR3 protein is CASSIDRQGLYEQYF. The CDR3 nucleotides read TGTGCCAGTAGTATAGATCGGCAGGGACTATACGAGCAGTACTTC.

V and J are TRBV7-2 and TRBJ1-5; D ambiguous. Germline V gene data show CDR1 as SGHTA and CDR2 as FQGNSA. V was clipped by 5 bases and J by 4 bases, with 9 bases between them. CDR3 size: 13 residues. This CDR3 is CASSPRLNQPQHF. In DNA form, the CDR3 reads TGTGCCAGCAGCCCCCGCCTAAATCAGCCCCAGCATTTT.

The V and J genes are TRBV5-1 and TRBJ2-7; TRBD1 is a possible D gene (5 bases). V was cut by 3 bases and J by 5 bases, with 12 bases left in between. The V gene's germline CDR1 is SGHRS and CDR2 YFSETQ. The CDR3 runs to 13 residues. The CDR3 bases are TGCGCCAGCAGCTCCACAGGATATAACGAGCAGTACTTC. This translates into CASSSTGYNEQYF.

The rearrangement uses TRBV11-3 and TRBJ2-1; 10 nucleotides line up with TRBD2. J gave up 3 bases and V 3 bases, and 8 bases lay outside the gene matches. This CDR3 has 17 residues. Germline V gene sequence: CDR1 SGHNT, CDR2 YENEEA. CDR3 sequence: CASSLGLAGGNYNEQFF. The CDR3 nucleotides read TGTGCCAGCAGCTTGGGGTTAGCGGGAGGAAACTACAATGAGCAGTTCTTC.

The chain joins TRBV20-1 to TRBJ2-5; weak D call: TRBD2 (6 bases). The CDR3 extends over 15 amino acids. Trimming pared 0 bases from V and 4 bases from J, leaving 15 bases between. Germline assignment: CDR1 DFQATT and CDR2 SNEGSKA (reference sequence). The DNA of the CDR3 is TGCAGTGCTAGAGATGTTTTAGCGGATAGAGAGACCCAGTACTTC. It specifies CSARDVLADRETQYF.

The rearrangement uses TRBV7-9 and TRBJ2-3; D is unresolved. This CDR3 is built from 13 residues. Germline V gene sequence: CDR1 SEHNR, CDR2 FQNEAQ (reference sequence). V lost 5 bases and J lost 0, with 6 bases in between. The CDR3 loop reads CASSPPSTDTQYF. In nucleotides, the CDR3 is TGTGCCAGCAGCCCGCCCAGCACAGATACGCAGTATTTT.

The CDR3 loop reads CASTRGELKETQYF. In DNA form, the CDR3 reads TGTGCCAGCACTCGTGGAGAGCTAAAAGAGACCCAGTACTTC. The V call is TRBV2, the J call TRBJ2-5; D unresolved. V lost 7 bases, J lost 3 bases, and 15 bases lay in between. Germline V CDR1 and CDR2: SNHLY, FYNNEI. The CDR3 totals 14 residues.

The chain carries TRBV6-1 and TRBJ2-1; TRBD2 aligns across 7 bases. Germline V CDR1 and CDR2: MNHNS, SASEGT. The CDR3 extends over 17 amino acids. J was trimmed by 9 bases and V by 7 bases; bases with no gene match: 21. For the CDR3, the DNA is TGTGCCAGCACAGTTGGTGGTTCCGGATCAGGGAGGGGTGAGCAGTTCTTC. Translating gives CASTVGGSGSGRGEQFF.

The rearrangement joins TRBV30 to TRBJ2-7; 7 positions match TRBD1. Trimming removed 4 bases from V and 1 base from J; junction bases left unmatched: 1. CDR3 length equals 12 residues. Germline V gene data show CDR1 as GTSNPN and CDR2 as SVGIG (reference sequence). The CDR3 nucleotides are TGTGCCTGGATGGGACAGTCCTACGAGCAGTACTTC. Its protein product is CAWMGQSYEQYF.

V is TRBV20-1 and J is TRBJ2-7; D is uncertain. Trimming took off 1 base at V and 4 bases at J, with 5 bases between the two ends. This CDR3 is built from 11 residues. Germline CDR1 is DFQATT and CDR2 is SNEGSKA (reference sequence). The CDR3 reads CSARVTYEQYF. CDR3 coding DNA: TGCAGTGCTAGAGTAACTTACGAGCAGTACTTC.

The V gene is TRBV19, the J gene TRBJ1-5; D call uncertain. This CDR3 comprises 14 residues. CDR1 and CDR2 (germline): LNHDA, SQIVND (reference sequence). Trimming took off 3 bases at V and 9 bases at J, with 15 bases between the two ends. The CDR3 DNA sequence: TGTGCCAGTAGTATTAGCAGAAACAAGCCGCCCCAGCATTTT. Amino acids: CASSISRNKPPQHF.

This clonotype was counted between two and nine times. The J gene is TRBJ1-5, the V gene TRBV20-1; D is perhaps TRBD1 (6 bases). Trimming took off 5 bases at V and 3 bases at J, with 17 bases between the two ends. The germline V gene encodes CDR1 DFQATT and CDR2 SNEGSKA (reference sequence). The CDR3 covers 15 residues. CDR3 coding DNA: TGCAGTGCTCCCCCCGGCAGGGGACTCAATCAGCCCCAGCATTTT. It specifies CSAPPGRGLNQPQHF.

The rearrangement links TRBV5-4 to TRBJ2-5; 10 bases map to TRBD1. The germline V gene has CDR1 SGHNT and CDR2 YYREEE (reference sequence). This CDR3 contains 15 residues. V lost 1 base and J lost 5; bases outside the gene matches: 5. The CDR3 DNA reads TGTGCCAGCAGCTTGAGGGACAGGGGTCCCGAGACCCAGTACTTC. It is translated as CASSLRDRGPETQYF.

This clonotype was detected a few times. The CDR3 DNA reads TGCAGTGCTACCCCCGGGACTACTCTAGGGCAGCAGTTCTTC. This translates into CSATPGTTLGQQFF. V and J are TRBV20-1 and TRBJ2-1, with 7 bases that match TRBD2. Germline assignment: CDR1 DFQATT and CDR2 SNEGSKA (reference sequence). The trim removed 4 bases at V and 11 bases at J, leaving 14 bases unmatched. This CDR3 is built from 14 residues.

The CDR3 is CSAGQLLTYGYTF. As DNA, the CDR3 is TGCAGCGCTGGACAGCTCCTAACCTATGGCTACACCTTC. The rearrangement links TRBV29-1 to TRBJ1-2; perhaps TRBD1 as D (6 bases). The CDR3 extends over 13 amino acids. Looked up from germline, CDR1 is SQVTM and CDR2 is ANQGSEA. V gave up 7 bases and J gave up 4 bases, with 16 bases separating them.

The chain joins TRBV2 to TRBJ2-7, with 7 bases lining up with TRBD2. V lost 1 base, J lost 7 bases, and 10 bases stayed unmatched. Germline-derived CDR1 and CDR2 are SNHLY and FYNNEI. The CDR3 sequence is 15 residues long. CDR3 sequence (DNA): TGTGCCAGCAGTGAAGTGTCTAGCGGCCTGGGGGAGCAGTACTTC. It translates to CASSEVSSGLGEQYF.

This clonotype was seen more than once but under ten times. This chain links TRBV10-3 with TRBJ1-2; D remains unclear. Trimming removed 2 bases from V and 8 bases from J, with 15 bases in between. Germline CDR1 and CDR2: ENHRY and SYGVKD. The CDR3 contains 14 residues. DNA of the CDR3: TGTGCCATCAGTGAGAGTATGGCTTCTGGGGGCTACACCTTC. Residues: CAISESMASGGYTF.

For the CDR3, the DNA is TGTGCCAGCTCCCAAGGAAATGAGCAGTTCTTC. This codes for CASSQGNEQFF. This chain uses TRBV6-2 or TRBV6-3 with TRBJ2-1, with D uncertain. Deletions cut 8 bases from V and 7 bases from J, with 9 bases between. Germline V lookup: CDR1 MNHEY, CDR2 SVGEGT. The CDR3 consists of 11 residues.